This TCR beta chain came from a study of breast tumors, draining lymph nodes, adjacent tissues (dated by TCRdb to between 2015 and 2016). For the wider study: Breast cancer patients provided tumor, adjacent nontumor tissue and axillary lymph nodes, and the study compared the TCR beta repertoires across these three sources. In human breast cancer, the study set out to evaluate how tumor, surrounding tissue and draining lymph node repertoires relate to one another and whether T cells may move between these sites. Overall results and qualifications from the work: The conclusion that tumor T cells originate in lymph nodes was presented as consistent with a hypothesis rather than as directly demonstrated. Tumor T-cell repertoires showed less diversity than lymph node repertoires and more diversity than nontumor tissue repertoires, and tumor T-cell repertoires showed preferential V and J gene usage. The data were considered consistent with most tumor T cells being derived from the lymph node and subsequently expanding within tumor tissue. The similarity between tumor and nontumor tissue repertoires was significantly greater in luminal-like breast cancer than in basal-like breast cancer.

This clonotype has a count of ten or more. Its antigen is not yet known. The sample holds no much larger clone one base away, and base qualities are not on file. V is cut back by 1 base and J by 6 bases, with 3 bases in the junction unmatched. The germline V gene encodes CDR1 SGHRS and CDR2 YFSETQ. The CDR3 runs 13 residues from the cysteine to the phenylalanine. The kept DNA is CDR3 alone, 39 bases in frame from the first base. The sequencer listed for this sample is Illumina HiSeq 2000. Multiplex PCR amplification was used to build the TCR beta chain libraries. High-throughput sequencing was used to analyze the amplified TCR beta chain products. TCRdb itself trimmed the public reads at Q25 with fastp, ran MiXCR and retained productive beta chains. Identical CDR3 proteins give one entry, which carries the most common genes and DNA. The sample table contains approximately 200,000 distinct CDR3 sequences; only one count was recorded for about 32% of them. About 4.3% of the sample is taken by the ten largest.

The lymph node samples were taken from the axillary draining lymph nodes of breast cancer patients. The sample was axillary lymph node tissue. The receptor chain draws on TRBV5-1 and TRBJ2-7, and 8 bases in between align with TRBD2. The TCR originated in a female donor with breast cancer. Some clones in this sample may be carry-over from other donors' samples. Here is the DNA: TGCGCCAGCAGCTTGCCGGGGGGGCTCGAGCAGTACTTC. Its protein is CASSLPGGLEQYF.